This is a list of T cell receptor beta chains from one sample in a study of PD-1 blockade in classical Hodgkin lymphoma. Repertoires were generated with immunoSEQ multiplex PCR, while TCRdb's copy carries only in-frame clones and drops some. The sample gives more than 25,000 clones, roughly 90% of which show up once; about 0.32% is in the top ten. The sequencing input was CD4+ T cells from blood. The receptors were sampled from a human donor with classical Hodgkin lymphoma. Both conserved end residues are trimmed from each CDR3.

v_call cdr3_aa
TRBV27 ASSLSSGLAGLTQY
TRBV6-6 ASSPNTGAYGYT
TRBV10-3 AIKTDRGTEAF
TRBV29-1 SVSQTVYNEQF
TRBV6-5 ASSRQGVGQPQH
TRBV7-2 ASSLGTVQGYGYT
TRBV7-2 ASSLVGTSGNNEQF
TRBV27 ASSPRQGSSGNTIY
TRBV18 ASSPNGDEQY
TRBV28 ASSSGGAGFSYEQY
TRBV7-2 ASSRQQGSTEAF
TRBV5-1 ASSLNANTGELF
TRBV4-1 ASSRGTGAPTGELF
TRBV5-6 ASSWEPGGYGYT
TRBV7-2 ASSSIAGGTDTQY
TRBV7-2 ASSLDRYQETQY
TRBV6-1 ASSRTGEGNTIY
TRBV6-4 ASSDSGRRADTQY
TRBV21-1 ARIGVAEKLF
TRBV19 ASSIMGSLSGTF
TRBV28 ASGLAATDTQY
TRBV6-1 ASSDRVPVYNSPLH
TRBV4-1 ASSSSWTSLARATVTQY
TRBV7-9 ASSPTREGEQY
TRBV11-2 ASSRTSDTGELF
TRBV7-2 ASSLFGGDEQY
TRBV11-3 ASSFFIRRTANTEAF
TRBV10-3 AIRGDSGNTEAF
TRBV5-4 ASSFWGAGANVLT
TRBV4-2 ASSQVGDRAMETQY
TRBV28 ASSGRARPSYEQY
TRBV29-1 SVYRGSYNEQF
TRBV4-3 ASSQDRGTKQF
TRBV4-1 ASSQPTSGSGELF
TRBV30 AWDRGENTEAF
TRBV19 ASSTRVLAGETQY
TRBV6-6 ASNRVGANVLT
TRBV7-9 ASSAQSSNTEAF
TRBV29-1 SVRTSQETQY
TRBV5-5 ASSLEDTRQF